Presented here are 19 T cell receptor beta chains from one specimen sequenced in a study of blood T cell repertoires in COVID-19. The protocol was immunoSEQ multiplex PCR, while the TCRdb copy is restricted to in-frame clones and leaves out a portion. The repertoire holds 95,000 to 120,000 clones, 85% seen once, with about 13% in the top ten. Sequences were obtained from peripheral blood. These receptors were collected from a human donor in a cohort sampled during active COVID-19.

The chain is built from TRBV9 and TRBJ2-2, with 10 bases that match TRBD2. Germline CDR1 is SGDLS and CDR2 is YYNGEE. The junction had 7 bases not matched to a gene; V was cut back by 5 bases and J by 6 bases. CDR3 length: 15 residues. This CDR3 reads CASSDSGGASGELFF. The CDR3 DNA is TGTGCCAGCAGTGACAGCGGGGGGGCTTCCGGGGAGCTGTTTTTT.

This chain links TRBV27 with TRBJ2-5; D is unclear. Trimming shortened V by 4 bases and J by 7 bases, and 13 bases separated the two germline ends. Germline V gene data show CDR1 as MNHEY and CDR2 as SMNVEV (reference sequence). This CDR3 is built from 13 residues. The CDR3 here is CASSSALVGTQYF. CDR3 DNA: TGTGCCAGCAGTTCAGCGTTGGTGGGGACCCAGTACTTC.

The chain has TRBV23-1 and TRBJ1-2; 9 nucleotides agree with TRBD1. TRBV23-1 is placed among ORFs of uncertain function. Trimming at V came to 8 bases and at J to 4 bases, leaving 2 bases not matched to a gene. This CDR3 region has 12 residues. DNA of the CDR3: TGCGCCAGCGGGACAGGGAGCTATGGCTACACCTTC. It translates to CASGTGSYGYTF.

The chain is built from TRBV2 and TRBJ1-3, with D possibly matching TRBD1 (6 bases). V lost 2 bases, J lost 2 bases, and 10 bases lay in between. The germline V gene has CDR1 SNHLY and CDR2 FYNNEI. The CDR3 sequence is 15 residues long. As DNA, the CDR3 is TGTGCCAGCAGTGAAAACAGGGCTACTGGAAACACCATATATTTT. Translating gives CASSENRATGNTIYF. Using reference TRBV2 and TRBJ1-3 for the parts outside the CDR3, the full variable domain is EPEVTQTPSHQVTQMGQEVILRCVPISNHLYFYWYRQILGQKVEFLVSFYNNEISEKSEIFDDQFSVERPDGSNFTLKIRSTKLEDSAMYFCASSENRATGNTIYFGEGSWLTVV.

This chain connects TRBV18 to TRBJ1-6, with 10 bases aligning to TRBD1. Trimming removed 5 bases from V and 9 bases from J; junction bases left unmatched: 7. This CDR3 is 15 amino acids long. Germline V gene sequence: CDR1 KGHSH, CDR2 LQKENI. The CDR3 protein is CASSREGQGSSPLHF. The CDR3 coding sequence is TGTGCCAGCTCAAGGGAGGGACAGGGGAGTTCACCCCTCCACTTT.

The chain carries TRBV12-3 or TRBV12-4 and TRBJ2-7; possible D gene TRBD1, 6 bases. Trimming took off 4 bases at V and 6 bases at J, with 7 bases between the two ends. The CDR3 has 11 amino acids. The CDR3 region is CASSYRVEQYF. CDR3 DNA: TGTGCCAGCAGTTACAGGGTCGAGCAGTACTTC.

This chain uses TRBV11-2 with TRBJ2-3; 11 positions match TRBD2. The length of the CDR3 is 16 residues. V gave up 5 bases and J gave up 4 bases; unmatched junction bases: 8. Germline values: CDR1 SGHAT, CDR2 FQNNGV. The CDR3 bases are TGTGCCAGCAGCCGTGTCGGTAGCGGGGGGGCAGATACGCAGTATTTT. Protein sequence: CASSRVGSGGADTQYF. Full variable domain (remainder filled in from reference TRBV11-2 and TRBJ2-3): EAGVAQSPRYKIIEKRQSVAFWCNPISGHATLYWYQQILGQGPKLLIQFQNNGVVDDSQLPKDRFSAERLKGVDSTLKIQPAKLEDSAVYLCASSRVGSGGADTQYFGPGTRLTVL.

The V and J genes are TRBV9 and TRBJ2-7, with D tentatively TRBD1 (6 bases). The germline V gene has CDR1 SGDLS and CDR2 YYNGEE. CDR3 length: 14 amino acids. V lost 1 base to trimming and J lost 0 bases, with 8 bases between them. CDR3 amino acids: CASSVQGSSYEQYF. CDR3 in DNA: TGTGCCAGCAGCGTACAGGGGAGCTCCTACGAGCAGTACTTC.

The V gene is TRBV6-5, the J gene TRBJ2-1; 7 nucleotides agree with TRBD2. J lost 7 bases, V lost 6 bases, and 9 bases had no gene match. There are 14 residues in the CDR3. In germline, CDR1 is MNHEY, CDR2 SVGAGI. The CDR3 nucleotides read TGTGCCAGCAGCTGGGCTAGCGGCCTTAATGAGCAGTTCTTC. Protein sequence: CASSWASGLNEQFF.

V gene TRBV19 combines with J gene TRBJ1-6; TRBD1 matches 12 bases. Trimming cost V 2 bases and J 14 bases; bases outside gene matches: 13. Germline V gene sequence: CDR1 LNHDA, CDR2 SQIVND (reference sequence). CDR3 length equals 17 residues. The CDR3: CASSIMVGTGGPFALHF. CDR3 DNA sequence: TGTGCCAGTAGTATAATGGTGGGGACAGGGGGCCCTTTTGCCCTCCACTTT.

The rearrangement joins TRBV5-1 to TRBJ1-5, with D tentatively TRBD1 (5 bases). CDR3 length: 15 residues. Trimming took off 3 bases at V and 3 bases at J, with 13 bases between the two ends. The germline CDR1 and CDR2 sequences are SGHRS and YFSETQ. CDR3 coding DNA: TGCGCCAGCAGCTCTTCGGGGGGAATCAATCAGCCCCAGCATTTT. It encodes CASSSSGGINQPQHF. Filled out from reference TRBV5-1 and TRBJ1-5, the complete variable domain reads KAGVTQTPRYLIKTRGQQVTLSCSPISGHRSVSWYQQTPGQGLQFLFEYFSETQRNKGNFPGRFSGRQFSNSRSEMNVSTLELGDSALYLCASSSSGGINQPQHFGDGTRLSIL.

V and J are TRBV4-1 and TRBJ2-1; 12 bases match TRBD2. Germline-derived CDR1 and CDR2 are MGHRA and YSYEKL. This CDR3 contains 18 residues. Trimming cost V 4 bases and J 3 bases; bases outside gene matches: 10. This CDR3 reads CASSLFTPLAGGYNEQFF. CDR3 nucleotides: TGCGCCAGCAGCCTTTTCACTCCACTAGCGGGGGGCTACAATGAGCAGTTCTTC.

This chain joins TRBV6-5 and TRBJ2-7; maybe TRBD1 (6 bases). CDR1 is MNHEY, CDR2 SVGAGI, per germline. The CDR3 spans 15 residues. With 6 bases removed from V and 2 bases from J, the gap between germline ends came to 17 bases. Written as DNA, the CDR3 is TGTGCCAGCAGCCCCGACAGGCCGTCAACCTACGAGCAGTACTTC. As protein: CASSPDRPSTYEQYF.

The chain joins TRBV19 to TRBJ2-5; 14 bases align to TRBD2. Germline-derived CDR1 and CDR2 are LNHDA and SQIVND (reference sequence). The CDR3 length is 15 residues. Trimming took 5 bases from V and 4 from J; bases not matched to a gene: 3. CDR3 bases: TGTGCCAGTAGTCGGGGGACTAGCGGGGGAGAGACCCAGTACTTC. Protein sequence: CASSRGTSGGETQYF. Complete variable domain (other parts from reference TRBV19 and TRBJ2-5): DGGITQSPKYLFRKEGQNVTLSCEQNLNHDAMYWYRQDPGQGLRLIYYSQIVNDFQKGDIAEGYSVSREKKESFPLTVTSAQKNPTAFYLCASSRGTSGGETQYFGPGTRLLVL.

This clone appeared once. This chain uses TRBV7-2 with TRBJ1-4, with unresolved D. V lost 1 base to trimming and J lost 8 bases, with 11 bases between them. The CDR3 spans 14 residues. The germline gives CDR1 SGHTA, CDR2 FQGNSA. The CDR3 DNA reads as TGTGCCAGCAGCTTAGGTCGCGGAACAGAAAAACTGTTTTTT. Translation gives CASSLGRGTEKLFF.

The rearrangement uses TRBV19 and TRBJ1-1; TRBD1 might be the D (5 bases). Looked up from germline, CDR1 is LNHDA and CDR2 is SQIVND (reference sequence). The V and J ends lost 5 bases and 0 bases respectively, with 10 bases between them. The CDR3 runs 14 residues. CDR3 bases: TGTGCCAGTAGTCTGGGGGGGGTGAACACTGAAGCTTTCTTT. Its protein is CASSLGGVNTEAFF.

Here the CDR3 reads CASSHDQRGDTDTQYF. The DNA for the CDR3 is TGTGCCAGCAGCCACGACCAGCGGGGGGACACAGATACGCAGTATTTT. V usage is TRBV11-2 and J usage is TRBJ2-3; 9 nucleotides align to TRBD2. CDR1 is SGHAT and CDR2 is FQNNGV in the germline V gene. The CDR3 extends over 16 amino acids. Trimming took 5 bases from V and 2 from J; bases not matched to a gene: 8.

The sample holds one count of this clone. The chain joins TRBV4-2 to TRBJ2-1; 9 bases match TRBD1. The length of the CDR3 is 16 residues. Germline values: CDR1 LGHNA, CDR2 YNFKEQ. Germline trimming cut 1 base from V and 12 bases from J; bases unmatched to any gene: 13. The CDR3 bases are TGTGCCAGCAGCCAAGCGGGGACAGGGCCTCTGCTTCGGCAGTTCTTC. Its protein product is CASSQAGTGPLLRQFF.

The sample holds one count of this clone. The same CDR3 arises from other DNA sequences in this sample as well. This chain uses TRBV19 with TRBJ2-1; 8 bases line up with TRBD2. The J segment lost 6 bases and the V segment lost 8 bases, leaving 12 bases of the junction unmatched. Looked up from germline, CDR1 is LNHDA and CDR2 is SQIVND (reference sequence). This CDR3 spans 15 amino acids. The CDR3 loop reads CASSTPSGLINEQFF. The CDR3 DNA follows: TGTGCCAGTTCCACTCCTAGCGGGTTGATCAATGAGCAGTTCTTC.